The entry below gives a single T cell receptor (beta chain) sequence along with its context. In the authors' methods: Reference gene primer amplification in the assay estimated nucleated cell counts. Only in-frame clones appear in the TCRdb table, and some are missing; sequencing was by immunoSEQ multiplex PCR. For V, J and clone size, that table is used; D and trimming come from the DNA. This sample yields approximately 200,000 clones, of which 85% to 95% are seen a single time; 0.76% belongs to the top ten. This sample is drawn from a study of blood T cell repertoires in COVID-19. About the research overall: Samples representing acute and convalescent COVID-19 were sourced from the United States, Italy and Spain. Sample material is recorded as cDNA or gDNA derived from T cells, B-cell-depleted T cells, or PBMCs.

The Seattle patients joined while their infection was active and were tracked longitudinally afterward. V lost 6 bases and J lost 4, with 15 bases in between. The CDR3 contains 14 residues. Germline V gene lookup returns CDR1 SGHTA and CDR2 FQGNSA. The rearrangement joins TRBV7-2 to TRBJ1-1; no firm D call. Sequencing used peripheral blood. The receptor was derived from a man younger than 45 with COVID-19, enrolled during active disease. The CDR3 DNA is TGTGCCAGCAGGATTCAAACTAGGAGCACTGAAGCTTTCTTT. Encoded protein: CASRIQTRSTEAFF.